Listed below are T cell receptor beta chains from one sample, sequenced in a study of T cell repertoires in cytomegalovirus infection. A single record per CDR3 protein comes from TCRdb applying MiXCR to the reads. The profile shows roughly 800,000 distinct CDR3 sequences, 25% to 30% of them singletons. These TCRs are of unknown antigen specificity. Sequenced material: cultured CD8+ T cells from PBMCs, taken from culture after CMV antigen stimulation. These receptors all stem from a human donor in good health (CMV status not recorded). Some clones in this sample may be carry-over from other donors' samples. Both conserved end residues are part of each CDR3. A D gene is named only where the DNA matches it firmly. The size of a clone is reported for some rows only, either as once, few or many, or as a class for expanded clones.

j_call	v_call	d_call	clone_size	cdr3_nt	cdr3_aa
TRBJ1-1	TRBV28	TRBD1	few	TGTGCCAGCAGGCAGGGGGCGGGCAAGGCTGAAGCTTTCTTT	CASRQGAGKAEAFF
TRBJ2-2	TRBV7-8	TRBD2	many	TGTGCCAGCAGCTCAGGACTAGCGGGGGGGCGTCGGGGGGAGCTGTTTTTT	CASSSGLAGGRRGELFF
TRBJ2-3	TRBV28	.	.	TGTGCCAGCAGTTTAACAGGGGGGGCCAGCGTAGATACGCAGTTTTTT	CASSLTGGASVDTQFF
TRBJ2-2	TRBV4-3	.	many	TGCGCCAGCAGCCAAGATGGTGACAGGCTCACCGGGGAGCTGTTTTTT	CASSQDGDRLTGELFF
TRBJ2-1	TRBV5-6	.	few	TGTGCCAGCAGCTTATTTCTAGCATTTGAGCAGTTCTTC	CASSLFLAFEQFF
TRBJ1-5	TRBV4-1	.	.	TGCGCCAGCAGCCAAGTCGACAGTGCTCCCCTTAGCAATCAGCCCCAGCATTTT	CASSQVDSAPLSNQPQHF
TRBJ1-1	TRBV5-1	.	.	TGCGCCAGCAGCTTGGAAATGGGGGCCACTGAAGCTTTCTTT	CASSLEMGATEAFF
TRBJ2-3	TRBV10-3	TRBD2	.	TGTGCCATCAGTGAGTCGTTAGCTAGCGGGAACACAGATACGCAGTATTTT	CAISESLASGNTDTQYF
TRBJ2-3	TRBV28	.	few	TGTGCCAGCAGTTTTGCCCCAGGGGCCCCGGGCACAGATACGCAGTATTTT	CASSFAPGAPGTDTQYF
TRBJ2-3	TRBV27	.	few	TGTGCCAGCAGTTTGCTAGGGGTCGGGGGCACAGATACGCAGTATTTT	CASSLLGVGGTDTQYF
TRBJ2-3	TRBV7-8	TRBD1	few	TGTGCCAGCAGCGGACACGACAGGGACACAGATACGCAGTATTTT	CASSGHDRDTDTQYF
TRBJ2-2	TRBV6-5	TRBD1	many	TGTGCCAGCAGTTACTCGAAGGGACAGGGAGCCGAGACCGGGGAGCTGTTTTTT	CASSYSKGQGAETGELFF
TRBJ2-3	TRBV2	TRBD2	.	TGTGCCAGCAGTGAAAAGCGGGGGGGCGCAGATACGCAGTATTTT	CASSEKRGGADTQYF
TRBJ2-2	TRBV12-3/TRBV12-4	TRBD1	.	TGTGCCAGCAGTTCAGGGGGCGAAACCGGGGAGCTGTTTTTT	CASSSGGETGELFF
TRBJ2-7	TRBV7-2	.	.	TGTGCCAGCGAGGCAGACTCCTACGAGCAGTACTTC	CASEADSYEQYF
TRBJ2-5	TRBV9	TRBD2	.	TGTGCCAGCAGCCCCGAGTGGACTAGCACGGAGACCCAGTACTTC	CASSPEWTSTETQYF
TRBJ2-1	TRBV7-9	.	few	TGTGCCAGCAGACCGACAGGAGGCTCCTACAATGAGCAGTTCTTC	CASRPTGGSYNEQFF
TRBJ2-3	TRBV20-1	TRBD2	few	TGCAGTGCTAGAGGAGGCCTAGCGGACCCAGATACGCAGTATTTT	CSARGGLADPDTQYF
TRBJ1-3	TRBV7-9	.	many	TGTGCCAGCAGCCACGGGGGGGTCCGAAACACCATATATTTT	CASSHGGVRNTIYF
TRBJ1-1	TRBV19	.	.	TGTGTCAGTAGTATGGTCGGGGGCGGATGGAACACTGAAGCTTTCTTT	CVSSMVGGGWNTEAFF
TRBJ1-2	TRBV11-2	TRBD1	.	TGTGCCAGCAGCTTAGTCGGCAGGGGGAATGGCTACACCTTC	CASSLVGRGNGYTF
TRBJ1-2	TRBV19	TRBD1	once	TGTGCCAGTAGTATAGATGGGGCAGGGGGCGCCTTCACCTTC	CASSIDGAGGAFTF
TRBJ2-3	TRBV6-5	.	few	TGTGCCAGCAGTTGGCGGGGAGGAACAGATACGCAGTATTTT	CASSWRGGTDTQYF
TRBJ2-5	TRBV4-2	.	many	TGTGCCAGCAGCCAAGACCGGACAGTAGGGGAGACCCAGTACTTC	CASSQDRTVGETQYF
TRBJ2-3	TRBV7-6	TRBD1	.	TGTGCCAGCACTCCTGACAGGGGGCAATCAGATACGCAGTATTTT	CASTPDRGQSDTQYF
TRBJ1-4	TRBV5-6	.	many	TGTGCCAGCAGCTCAGGGAAGGGGGTTGAAAAACTGTTTTTT	CASSSGKGVEKLFF
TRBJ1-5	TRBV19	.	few	TGTGCCAGTAGTCCAGTCATTGTCCCGACAGGCAATCAGCCCCAGCATTTT	CASSPVIVPTGNQPQHF
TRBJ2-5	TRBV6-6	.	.	TGTGCCAGCAGAGGCCCGCCCTCCCAAGAGACCCAGTACTTC	CASRGPPSQETQYF
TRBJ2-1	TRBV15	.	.	TGTGCCACCAGCAGAGCACAGGGCTACAATGAGCAGTTCTTC	CATSRAQGYNEQFF
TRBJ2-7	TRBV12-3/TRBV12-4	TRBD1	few	TGTGCCAGCAGTTTAGGACAGGGATGGTACGAGCAGTACTTC	CASSLGQGWYEQYF
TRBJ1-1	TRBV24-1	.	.	TGTGCCACCAGTGATTTAAGCATGACTGAAGCTTTCTTT	CATSDLSMTEAFF
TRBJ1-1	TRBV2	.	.	TGTGCCAGCAGGGGTTGGGGGGTTCCTGAAGCTTTCTTT	CASRGWGVPEAFF
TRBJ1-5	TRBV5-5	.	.	TGTGCCAGCAGCTTGTTACAGGGAATGCAGCCCCAGCATTTT	CASSLLQGMQPQHF
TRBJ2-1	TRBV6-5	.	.	TGTGCCAGCAGTTACTCGACGGCGAATGAGCAGTTCTTC	CASSYSTANEQFF
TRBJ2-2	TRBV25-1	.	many	TGTGCCAGCAGGGGGGACACCGGGGAGCTGTTTTTT	CASRGDTGELFF
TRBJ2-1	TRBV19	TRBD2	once	TGTGCCAGTAGTATCGCGGGACTAGCGGGGGCCGCTCCTGAGCAGTTCTTC	CASSIAGLAGAAPEQFF
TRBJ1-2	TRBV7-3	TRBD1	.	TGTGCCAGCAGCTTAATCCCCGGACAGGACCATGGCTACACCTTC	CASSLIPGQDHGYTF
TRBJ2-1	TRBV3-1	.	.	TGTGCCAGCAGCCCCGGGGACTACAATGAGCAGTTCTTC	CASSPGDYNEQFF
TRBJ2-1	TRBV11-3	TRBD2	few	TGTGCCAGCAGCCGTAGCGGGGCGCTGGTCAATGAGCAGTTCTTC	CASSRSGALVNEQFF
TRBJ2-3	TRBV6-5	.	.	TGTGCCAGCAGTTACGACGACAGTTTCACAGATACGCAGTATTTT	CASSYDDSFTDTQYF
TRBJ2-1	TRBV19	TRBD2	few	TGTGCCAGTAGTATTATGGCGGGGGGGCCCAATGAGCAGTTCTTC	CASSIMAGGPNEQFF
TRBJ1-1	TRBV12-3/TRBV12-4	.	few	TGTGCCAGCAGTTTAAGGGTGGTCCCTGAAGCTTTCTTT	CASSLRVVPEAFF
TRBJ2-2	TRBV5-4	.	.	TGTGCCAGCAGCTTGGCTACGGGATTTACCGGGGAGCTGTTTTTT	CASSLATGFTGELFF
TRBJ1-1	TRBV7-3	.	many	TGTGCCAGCAGCTTATTAGGTTACACTGAAGCTTTCTTT	CASSLLGYTEAFF
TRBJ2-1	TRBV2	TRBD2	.	TGTGCCAGTGACATCCCGGACTTGCGGGGGGTCTCCTACAATGAGCAGTTCTTC	CASDIPDLRGVSYNEQFF
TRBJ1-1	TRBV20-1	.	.	TGCAGTGTTAGAGGCCAGGAAGCTTTCTTT	CSVRGQEAFF
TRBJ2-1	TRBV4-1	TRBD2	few	TGCGCCAGCAGCCAGTCGGGACTAGCGGTTGATGAGCAGTTCTTC	CASSQSGLAVDEQFF
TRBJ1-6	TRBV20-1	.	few	TGCAGTGCCAGCTACAGGGATACCCCGAATTCACCCCTCCACTTT	CSASYRDTPNSPLHF
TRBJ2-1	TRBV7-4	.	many	TGTGCCAGCAGCCCCCCGGTGGGGGCCTACAATGAGCAGTTCTTC	CASSPPVGAYNEQFF
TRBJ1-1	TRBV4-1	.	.	TGCGCCAACAGCCAAGTAACTACGGGGAACACTGAAGTTTTCTTT	CANSQVTTGNTEVFF
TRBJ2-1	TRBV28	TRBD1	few	TGTGCCAGCAGCCCGGGACAGGGGGCGTCGGATGAGCAGTTCTTC	CASSPGQGASDEQFF
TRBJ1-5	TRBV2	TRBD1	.	TGTGCCAGCAGTGAAATCCGAGACAGGGGAGTCGGTCAGCCCCAGCATTTT	CASSEIRDRGVGQPQHF
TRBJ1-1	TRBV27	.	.	TGTGCCACCCGGAGGAACACTGAAGCTTTCTTT	CATRRNTEAFF
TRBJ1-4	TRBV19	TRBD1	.	TGTGCCAGTAGTATCGGGACAGGGGTGAGCGAAAAACTGTTTTTT	CASSIGTGVSEKLFF
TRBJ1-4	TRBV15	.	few	TGTGCCACCAGCAGAGATCGGGGAACAGGAGAGGAAAAACTGTTTTTT	CATSRDRGTGEEKLFF
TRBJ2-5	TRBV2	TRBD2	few	TGTGCCAGCAGTGTTGGACTAGCGGGGTACCAAGAGACCCAGTACTTC	CASSVGLAGYQETQYF
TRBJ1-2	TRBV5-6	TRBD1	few	TGTGCCAGCAGCCTCGGACAGGGGGCTGGCTACACCTTC	CASSLGQGAGYTF